This record concerns one TCR beta chain sequence. Its antigen is not identified. These data are taken from a study of beta chain features in type 1 diabetes. Study-level results: Shorter TCRB CDR3s, moderately but significantly so, marked every one of the four CD4+ subsets in Type 1 diabetes patients. Whether HLA type influences TCRB rearrangement remained unresolved here.

Between the trimmed V and J ends, which lost 0 bases and 0 bases, there was a span of 15 bases. The length of the CDR3 is 17 residues. Germline assignment: CDR1 ENHRY and CDR2 SYGVKD. The sequenced template was cDNA made from the entire isolated RNA. Sequenced by immunoSEQ multiplex PCR; TCRdb stores in-frame clones only, minus some. The sample carries under 300,000 clones, approximately 14% recorded once. CD45RO/CCR7/CD25/CD127/CD95/CD27 staining was used to isolate CD4+ naive, central memory, regulatory and stem cell-like memory cells by sorting. The sequence was obtained from a man aged 25-40 years with type 1 diabetes. The chain joins TRBV10-3 to TRBJ2-7; D unclear. What was sequenced was naive CD4+ T cells from blood. CDR3 region: CAISESKGLVSSYEQYF. CDR3 DNA sequence: TGTGCCATCAGTGAGTCGAAAGGCCTAGTCAGCTCCTACGAGCAGTACTTC.